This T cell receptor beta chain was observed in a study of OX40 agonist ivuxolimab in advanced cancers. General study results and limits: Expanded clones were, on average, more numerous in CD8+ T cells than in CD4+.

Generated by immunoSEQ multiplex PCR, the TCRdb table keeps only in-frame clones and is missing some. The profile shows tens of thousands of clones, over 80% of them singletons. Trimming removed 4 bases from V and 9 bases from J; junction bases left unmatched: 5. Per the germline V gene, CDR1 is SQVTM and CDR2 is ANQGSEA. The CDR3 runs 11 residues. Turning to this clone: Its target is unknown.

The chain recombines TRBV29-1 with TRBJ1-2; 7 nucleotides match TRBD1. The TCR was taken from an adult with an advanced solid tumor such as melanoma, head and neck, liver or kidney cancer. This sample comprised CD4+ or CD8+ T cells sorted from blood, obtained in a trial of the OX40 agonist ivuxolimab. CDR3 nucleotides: TGCAGCGTTGGCAGGGGGAATAGCTACACCTTC. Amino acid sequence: CSVGRGNSYTF.